These 9 T cell receptor beta chains were sequenced from one sample in a study of Graves' ophthalmopathy and Graves' hyperthyroidism. Amplified material comprised TCR beta CDR3 regions derived from RNA transcripts. HTBI primers were employed in first-round RT-PCR, then a second-round multiplex PCR followed. TCRdb analysed the multiplex PCR reads with MiXCR anew, one entry per CDR3 protein. The sample yields approximately 160,000 distinct CDR3 sequences, under 40% seen once. Input material: peripheral blood. Receptor source: a woman in her forties with Graves' ophthalmopathy.

CDR3 nucleotides: TGTGCCACCTCTCTAAACGGTGAAGCTTTCTTT. This codes for CATSLNGEAFF. The V and J genes are TRBV6-2 or TRBV6-3 and TRBJ1-1; no clear D. V lost 10 bases and J 7 bases, leaving 13 bases between the germline ends. This CDR3 region has 11 residues. In germline, CDR1 is MNHEY, CDR2 SVGEGT.

In this sample, this clonotype turned up many times. The V call is TRBV19, the J call TRBJ1-2; D ambiguous. This CDR3 comprises 13 residues. Per germline, CDR1 LNHDA and CDR2 SQIVND (reference sequence). Trimming cost V 7 bases and J 2 bases, with 11 bases left between them. CDR3 nucleotides: TGTGCCAGTAACCACGACCTGAACTATGGCTACACCTTC. It encodes CASNHDLNYGYTF.

The rearrangement joins TRBV19 to TRBJ1-2, with D perhaps matching TRBD1 (6 bases). CDR1 LNHDA and CDR2 SQIVND come from the germline V gene (reference sequence). Deletions cut 5 bases from V and 7 bases from J, with 14 bases between. This CDR3 is built from 13 residues. The CDR3: CASSVQGSFGYTF. For the CDR3, the DNA is TGTGCCAGTAGTGTACAGGGATCTTTTGGCTACACCTTC.

This chain connects TRBV11-2 to TRBJ2-2, with 9 bases that match TRBD1. Trimming at V came to 2 bases and at J to 7 bases, leaving 11 bases not matched to a gene. The CDR3 is 17 residues long. Germline assignment: CDR1 SGHAT and CDR2 FQNNGV. The CDR3 coding sequence is TGTGCCAGCAGCTTATCCCGGGACAGGGTCCTTGGCGGGGAGCTGTTTTTT. This encodes CASSLSRDRVLGGELFF. Based on the CDR3 plus reference TRBV11-2 and TRBJ2-2, the full variable domain is EAGVAQSPRYKIIEKRQSVAFWCNPISGHATLYWYQQILGQGPKLLIQFQNNGVVDDSQLPKDRFSAERLKGVDSTLKIQPAKLEDSAVYLCASSLSRDRVLGGELFFGEGSRLTVL.

This chain joins TRBV6-2 or TRBV6-3 and TRBJ2-7; 8 bases match TRBD1. Germline V gene lookup returns CDR1 MNHEY and CDR2 SVGEGT. There are 16 residues in the CDR3. Unmatched junction bases numbered 12, after V lost 2 bases and J lost 6 bases. Here the CDR3 DNA reads TGTGCCAGCAGTTACCTCTCGTCACAGGGGGGATCCGAGCAGTACTTC. Protein: CASSYLSSQGGSEQYF.

In this sample, this clonotype turned up many times. The rearrangement uses TRBV6-1 and TRBJ2-5; D remains ambiguous. Trimming took 7 bases from V and 5 from J, leaving 14 bases between them. The CDR3 is 13 residues long. CDR1 is MNHNS, CDR2 SASEGT, per germline. The CDR3 loop reads CASTLGIPETQYF. The DNA for the CDR3 is TGTGCCAGCACCCTGGGGATACCGGAGACCCAGTACTTC.

This clonotype was seen at least ten times. The CDR3 nucleotides are TGTGCCACCAGCAGAGATAGAGGTTCTGGAAACACCATATATTTT. It translates to CATSRDRGSGNTIYF. The chain uses TRBV15 and TRBJ1-3; D call uncertain. V was clipped by 0 bases and J by 1 base, with 7 bases between them. CDR3 length: 15 residues. Germline CDR1 is LNHNV and CDR2 is YYDKDF (reference sequence).

There are many counts of this clonotype. The chain uses TRBV20-1 and TRBJ2-2, with 11 bases fitting TRBD1. CDR3 length equals 14 residues. Germline V gene sequence: CDR1 DFQATT, CDR2 SNEGSKA (reference sequence). V was pared by 5 bases and J by 5 bases, with 4 bases of the junction left unmatched. The CDR3 is CSAPGQGATGELFF. In DNA form, the CDR3 reads TGCAGTGCTCCAGGACAGGGGGCGACCGGGGAGCTGTTTTTT.

This clonotype has at least ten counts. The J gene is TRBJ1-1, the V gene TRBV12-3 or TRBV12-4; the D is unclear. The CDR3 runs to 12 residues. The V gene lost 6 bases and the J gene lost 4 bases, with 9 bases spanning the gap. The CDR3 nucleotides are TGTGCCAGCAGCGCAGGTTCCACTGAAGCTTTCTTT. Translated: CASSAGSTEAFF.